A single sample gave rise to the 16 T cell receptor beta chains below, sequenced in a study of blood T cell repertoires in COVID-19. Measured with immunoSEQ multiplex PCR; TCRdb has only the in-frame clones, and not every one. The sample shows about 180,000 clones, under 85% of them seen only once. Specimen: peripheral blood. These receptors were taken from a woman aged 70-85 years with COVID-19, enrolled during active disease.

The chain couples TRBV28 to TRBJ1-2; possibly TRBD1 for D (6 bases). Germline V gene sequence: CDR1 MDHEN, CDR2 SYDVKM. V lost 2 bases and J lost 3, with 13 bases in between. The length of the CDR3 is 15 residues. CDR3 coding DNA: TGTGCCAGCAGTTTAGGTGGGGGGGCTGACTATGGCTACACCTTC. This sequence encodes CASSLGGGADYGYTF.

The V and J genes are TRBV27 and TRBJ1-3; a possible D gene is TRBD1 (5 bases). V gave up 6 bases and J gave up 0 bases, with 18 bases separating them. CDR1 is MNHEY and CDR2 is SMNVEV in the germline V gene (reference sequence). CDR3 length: 17 residues. The CDR3 coding sequence is TGTGCCAGCAGCCGACACCTTAGTCAGGGCTCTGGAAACACCATATATTTT. Translation: CASSRHLSQGSGNTIYF.

The chain has TRBV7-8 and TRBJ2-1, with 13 bases fitting TRBD2. This CDR3 comprises 18 residues. The J segment lost 3 bases and the V segment lost 6 bases, leaving 11 bases of the junction unmatched. Germline V gene sequence: CDR1 SGHVS, CDR2 FQNEAQ. CDR3 sequence (DNA): TGTGCCAGCAGGCGTAGACTAGCGGGAGGTTCGTTCTACAATGAGCAGTTCTTC. As protein: CASRRRLAGGSFYNEQFF.

This chain links TRBV10-3 with TRBJ1-3, with 7 positions matching TRBD1. The CDR3 is 15 residues long. CDR1 is ENHRY and CDR2 is SYGVKD in the germline V gene. V dropped 4 bases and J dropped 6; count of bases not matched to a gene: 9. In DNA, the CDR3 is TGTGCCATCAGTGGAATCAGACAGGGACAAAACACCATATATTTT. Translated: CAISGIRQGQNTIYF.

The CDR3 here is CASSLIGQVSGNTIYF. In DNA form, the CDR3 reads TGTGCCAGCAGCTTAATTGGGCAGGTCTCTGGAAACACCATATATTTT. This sequence joins TRBV7-2 and TRBJ1-3; D uncertain. The CDR3 sequence is 16 residues long. Trimming took off 2 bases at V and 0 bases at J, with 11 bases between the two ends. Germline V gives CDR1 SGHTA, CDR2 FQGNSA.

This chain joins TRBV28 and TRBJ2-1; D gene uncertain. V was pared by 5 bases and J by 2 bases, with 16 bases between. The germline CDR1 and CDR2 sequences are MDHEN and SYDVKM. This CDR3 has 16 residues. This chain's CDR3 is CASSPPTTLPYNEQFF. CDR3 coding DNA: TGTGCCAGCAGTCCCCCCACTACGCTGCCCTACAATGAGCAGTTCTTC. The entire variable domain, with the rest obtained from reference TRBV28 and TRBJ2-1, is as follows: DVKVTQSSRYLVKRTGEKVFLECVQDMDHENMFWYRQDPGLGLRLIYFSYDVKMKEKGDIPEGYSVSREKKERFSLILESASTNQTSMYLCASSPPTTLPYNEQFFGPGTRLTVL.

This clone came up once. The chain employs TRBV7-3 and TRBJ2-1; 8 positions match TRBD2. The germline V gene encodes CDR1 SGHTA and CDR2 FQGTGA. Trimming cost V 5 bases and J 0 bases; bases outside gene matches: 9. The CDR3 loop spans 17 amino acids. Here the CDR3 reads CASSVPTSEGSYNEQFF. Written as DNA, the CDR3 is TGTGCCAGCAGCGTCCCGACTAGCGAGGGCTCCTACAATGAGCAGTTCTTC.

The gene calls are TRBV28 and TRBJ2-7; 10 bases agree with TRBD1. The CDR3 extends over 14 amino acids. V shed 6 bases, J shed 6 bases, and the junction held 8 bases outside the gene matches. Per germline, CDR1 MDHEN and CDR2 SYDVKM. The CDR3 reads CASSKGTGATEQYF. The CDR3 nucleotides read TGTGCCAGCAGCAAAGGGACAGGGGCGACCGAGCAGTACTTC.

The chain is built from TRBV3-1 (or the pseudogene TRBV3-2) and TRBJ2-7; D may be TRBD2 (5 bases). Looked up from germline, CDR1 is LGHDT and CDR2 is YNNKEL (reference sequence). The CDR3 totals 15 residues. The V end lost 0 bases, the J end lost 4 bases, and 13 bases lay between the germline ends. CDR3 region: CASSQESGTLYEQYF. CDR3 sequence (DNA): TGTGCCAGCAGCCAAGAAAGCGGTACTCTTTACGAGCAGTACTTC.

The chain has TRBV24-1 and TRBJ2-1, with a possible D match to TRBD2 (6 bases). CDR1 is KGHDR and CDR2 is SFDVKD in the germline V gene. CDR3 size: 15 residues. V was trimmed by 3 bases and J by 3 bases, leaving 11 bases between them. The DNA for the CDR3 is TGTGCCACCAGTGATGTAGGAGGGTACTACAATGAGCAGTTCTTC. It yields the protein CATSDVGGYYNEQFF.

The V gene is TRBV7-6, the J gene TRBJ2-1; 11 nucleotides match TRBD2. CDR1 is SGHVS and CDR2 is FNYEAQ in the germline V gene. J lost 7 bases, V lost 3 bases, and 8 bases had no gene match. The CDR3 loop spans 16 amino acids. The CDR3 coding sequence is TGTGCCAGCAGCTTGATTAGCGGGAGGGTGGGGAATGAGCAGTTCTTC. This gives the protein CASSLISGRVGNEQFF.

The chain links TRBV4-3 to TRBJ2-3, with 7 positions matching TRBD2. The CDR3 is 15 amino acids. V lost 1 base, J lost 3 bases, and 4 bases stayed unmatched. The V gene's germline CDR1 is LGHNA and CDR2 YSLEER. The CDR3 region is CASSQVAGATDTQYF. The CDR3 region has the DNA TGCGCCAGCAGCCAAGTGGCGGGAGCAACAGATACGCAGTATTTT.

This chain connects TRBV27 to TRBJ2-7, with 10 bases identical to TRBD1. Trimming cost V 0 bases and J 7 bases; bases outside gene matches: 12. Germline V CDR1 and CDR2: MNHEY, SMNVEV (reference sequence). This CDR3 contains 17 residues. The DNA of the CDR3 is TGTGCCAGCAGTTTATCATATCCCGGGACAGGGGTCGGAGAGCAGTACTTC. It is translated as CASSLSYPGTGVGEQYF.

CDR3: CASSMGQGALNEQFF. CDR3 sequence (DNA): TGTGCCAGCAGCATGGGACAGGGGGCGCTTAATGAGCAGTTCTTC. The chain employs TRBV7-2 and TRBJ2-1; TRBD1 matches 12 bases. V gave up 5 bases and J gave up 7 bases; unmatched junction bases: 6. Germline CDR1 SGHTA, CDR2 FQGNSA. The CDR3 loop spans 15 amino acids.

CDR3: CASSWGGRPEQFF. The CDR3 nucleotides read TGTGCCAGCAGCTGGGGGGGTAGGCCTGAGCAGTTCTTC. The chain combines TRBV5-4 with TRBJ2-1; 7 nucleotides line up with TRBD2. The germline V gene has CDR1 SGHNT and CDR2 YYREEE (reference sequence). Germline trimming cut 3 bases from V and 9 bases from J; bases unmatched to any gene: 6. The CDR3 runs 13 residues.

The chain is built from TRBV15 and TRBJ1-6, with D uncertain. The CDR3 contains 17 residues. Germline CDR1 reads LNHNV; CDR2 reads YYDKDF (reference sequence). Trimming left V 0 bases short and J 2 bases short, with 11 bases between. CDR3: CATSRDRGQTYNSPLHF. The CDR3, as DNA: TGTGCCACCAGCAGAGACCGCGGGCAGACCTATAATTCACCCCTCCACTTT. Full variable domain (outside the CDR3, taken from reference TRBV15 and TRBJ1-6): DAMVIQNPRYQVTQFGKPVTLSCSQTLNHNVMYWYQQKSSQAPKLLFHYYDKDFNNEADTPDNFQSRRPNTSFCFLDIRSPGLGDTAMYLCATSRDRGQTYNSPLHFGNGTRLTVT.